The 17 T cell receptor beta chains below were found in one sample sequenced in a study of T cells in Graves' hyperthyroidism and ophthalmopathy. From RNA transcripts, TCR beta CDR3 regions were amplified. The HTBI primer set served for first-round RT-PCR of the TCR CDR3. TCRdb called the multiplex PCR reads again in MiXCR, with one record for every CDR3 protein. The sample lists 490,000 or so distinct CDR3 sequences, over 35% occurring once. The sample was peripheral blood or thyroid tissue (not recorded which). The receptors were gathered from an adult woman with Graves' disease, either hyperthyroidism or ophthalmopathy (not recorded which).

The chain uses TRBV12-3 or TRBV12-4 and TRBJ1-1; TRBD1 might be the D (6 bases). CDR3 length: 12 amino acids. Trimming took 6 bases from V and 5 from J, leaving 10 bases between them. CDR3 sequence reads: CASRHTGTEAFF. The CDR3 nucleotides read TGTGCCAGCAGACACACAGGGACTGAAGCTTTCTTT.

The chain has TRBV9 and TRBJ2-3; 7 bases are a match to TRBD2. The germline V gene encodes CDR1 SGDLS and CDR2 YYNGEE. V gave up 5 bases and J gave up 9 bases; unmatched junction bases: 15. This CDR3 has 15 residues. The CDR3 loop is CASRSGPDYGRTQYF. The CDR3 coding sequence is TGTGCCAGCAGGTCAGGACCCGATTACGGGAGGACGCAGTATTTT.

As to this clonotype: The junction departs from germline at one end; a sequencing error may be responsible. The gene calls are TRBV7-2 and TRBJ2-2; D gene ambiguous. Per germline, CDR1 SGHTA and CDR2 FQGNSA. The CDR3 has 14 amino acids. CDR3 bases: TGTGCCAGCGGCTTAAGTTCGTGGACCGGGGAGCTGTTTTTT. It translates to CASGLSSWTGELFF.

The CDR3, as DNA: TGTGCCACCAGCAGAGACAGGGTCCGGACTGAAGCTTTCTTT. Translating gives CATSRDRVRTEAFF. The V and J genes are TRBV15 and TRBJ1-1; TRBD1 is a possible D gene (5 bases). The CDR3 totals 14 residues. Trimming shortened V by 0 bases and J by 5 bases, and 10 bases separated the two germline ends. The germline V gene has CDR1 LNHNV and CDR2 YYDKDF (reference sequence).

This clonotype was recorded a few times. The chain links TRBV19 to TRBJ1-2; the D is unclear. This CDR3 is 16 amino acids long. V was clipped by 1 base and J by 8 bases, with 20 bases between them. CDR1 and CDR2 from the germline V gene are LNHDA and SQIVND (reference sequence). CDR3 sequence reads: CASSIGHRIDSRGYTF. CDR3 DNA sequence: TGTGCCAGTAGTATAGGTCATCGGATCGACTCTCGGGGCTACACCTTC.

The chain couples TRBV6-5 to TRBJ2-2; D may be TRBD1 (6 bases). Germline values: CDR1 MNHEY, CDR2 SVGAGI. The CDR3 spans 15 residues. The germline V and J ends were trimmed by 6 bases and 0 bases, with 11 bases remaining between them. CDR3 residues: CASRTDRSNTGELFF. The CDR3 region has the DNA TGTGCCAGCAGAACGGACAGATCGAACACCGGGGAGCTGTTTTTT.

The chain couples TRBV11-2 to TRBJ1-4; unclear D gene. The CDR3 consists of 15 residues. CDR1 and CDR2 (germline): SGHAT, FQNNGV. The V end lost 0 bases, the J end lost 3 bases, and 8 bases lay between the germline ends. Written as DNA, the CDR3 is TGTGCCAGCAGCTTAGAGGCAGCTCCTAATGAAAAACTGTTTTTT. Amino acids: CASSLEAAPNEKLFF. The variable domain in full, completed from reference TRBV11-2 and TRBJ1-4, reads EAGVAQSPRYKIIEKRQSVAFWCNPISGHATLYWYQQILGQGPKLLIQFQNNGVVDDSQLPKDRFSAERLKGVDSTLKIQPAKLEDSAVYLCASSLEAAPNEKLFFGSGTQLSVL.

As regards this clonotype: Sequence at one end of the junction differs from germline and may be a read error. This chain joins TRBV7-7 and TRBJ2-3; 8 bases are shared with TRBD1. Germline-derived CDR1 and CDR2 are SSHAT and FNYEAQ (reference sequence). This CDR3 comprises 15 residues. The CDR3 DNA sequence: TGTGCTAGCAGCCCGACCGGGACAGGAGGGGATACGCAGTATTTT. Protein: CASSPTGTGGDTQYF.

This clonotype has at least ten counts. The chain carries TRBV20-1 and TRBJ1-2; D is perhaps TRBD1 (5 bases). Trimming stripped 4 bases from V and 7 bases from J, with 22 bases between. The CDR3 totals 15 residues. Germline assignment: CDR1 DFQATT and CDR2 SNEGSKA (reference sequence). CDR3 sequence reads: CSATTQEGKVTGYTF. DNA for the CDR3: TGCAGTGCTACGACCCAGGAGGGGAAGGTGACTGGCTACACCTTC.

The CDR3 DNA reads as TGCAGCGTCGTCCCCGGACTAACGAACACCGGGGAGCTGTTTTTT. Its translation: CSVVPGLTNTGELFF. This chain joins TRBV29-1 and TRBJ2-2, with D perhaps matching TRBD2 (6 bases). V lost 6 bases to trimming and J lost 0 bases, with 14 bases between them. From germline, CDR1 is SQVTM and CDR2 ANQGSEA. The CDR3 is 15 residues long.

This clonotype was found many times. This rearrangement joins TRBV5-1 to TRBJ2-6, with 9 bases that match TRBD1. V lost 3 bases, J lost 0 bases, and 4 bases stayed unmatched. From germline, CDR1 is SGHRS and CDR2 YFSETQ. The CDR3 totals 17 residues. In DNA, the CDR3 is TGCGCCAGCAGCTGGGGACAGGGATACTCTGGGGCCAACGTCCTGACTTTC. Encoded protein: CASSWGQGYSGANVLTF.

This clonotype was found many times. The V gene is TRBV7-6, the J gene TRBJ2-5, with no clear D. Germline V CDR1 and CDR2: SGHVS, FNYEAQ. V dropped 1 base and J dropped 5 bases, with 8 bases sitting between them. The CDR3 extends over 13 amino acids. Here the CDR3 reads CASSLGGWETQYF. Written as DNA, the CDR3 is TGTGCCAGCAGCTTAGGCGGTTGGGAGACCCAGTACTTC.

The sample holds a few counts of this clonotype. This chain connects TRBV29-1 to TRBJ1-3; no clear D. The V end was cut by 4 bases, the J end by 0 bases, with 16 bases between. CDR3 length equals 16 residues. The germline CDR1 and CDR2 sequences are SQVTM and ANQGSEA. The CDR3 loop reads CSVGLGSPHSGNTIYF. The DNA of the CDR3 is TGCAGCGTTGGGCTGGGCAGTCCCCACTCTGGAAACACCATATATTTT.

The V and J genes are TRBV18 and TRBJ1-1; the D is unclear. The CDR3 is made up of 14 amino acids. Looked up from germline, CDR1 is KGHSH and CDR2 is LQKENI. Trimming removed 5 bases at V and 0 bases at J, with 10 bases between. CDR3 coding DNA: TGTGCCAGCTCATCCGGGATTGTGAACACTGAAGCTTTCTTT. This gives the protein CASSSGIVNTEAFF.

The V call is TRBV7-3, the J call TRBJ1-5; TRBD1 is a possible D gene (5 bases). The CDR3 is made up of 13 amino acids. Germline CDR1 and CDR2: SGHTA and FQGTGA. The V end lost 5 bases, the J end lost 11 bases, and 16 bases lay between the germline ends. The CDR3 is CASSQTGDGAQHF. CDR3 in DNA: TGTGCCAGCAGCCAGACGGGGGATGGGGCCCAGCATTTT.

This chain uses TRBV12-3 or TRBV12-4 with TRBJ1-2; 8 bases are a match to TRBD1. The CDR3 consists of 14 residues. Losses at the gene ends were 6 bases for V and 8 bases for J; bases not matched to a gene: 11. CDR3 nucleotide sequence: TGTGCCAGCAGCCGCGGACAGGGCTCGGAAGGCTACACCTTC. This codes for CASSRGQGSEGYTF.

For the CDR3, the DNA is TGTGCCAGCAGCGCGTTACCGGGACTAGCGGGAGGAGTTGGGGCCAACGTCCTGACTTTC. It translates to CASSALPGLAGGVGANVLTF. The V and J genes are TRBV9 and TRBJ2-6, with 15 bases that match TRBD2. Trimming removed 3 bases from V and 3 bases from J; junction bases left unmatched: 10. CDR1 SGDLS and CDR2 YYNGEE come from the germline V gene. CDR3 length: 20 amino acids.